This entry lists 15 T cell receptor beta chains sequenced from one sample in a study of cytomegalovirus exposure and HLA in healthy donors. It was with 60 Vbeta and 13 Jbeta primers that the PCR ran. Assay: immunoSEQ multiplex PCR; the TCRdb copy retains only in-frame clones and omits some. This listing includes 90,000 to 130,000 clones. What was sequenced was PBMCs. These receptor sequences come from a man in his forties in good health and CMV-seropositive.

The chain uses TRBV27 and TRBJ2-1; 7 bases align to TRBD1. CDR1 is MNHEY, CDR2 SMNVEV, per germline (reference sequence). The V and J ends lost 3 bases and 7 bases, in that order; junction bases with no gene match: 6. This CDR3 has 14 amino acids. CDR3 loop: CASSFRQGTNEQFF. The CDR3 nucleotides are TGTGCCAGCAGTTTCCGACAGGGAACAAATGAGCAGTTCTTC.

The chain carries TRBV29-1 and TRBJ2-7; D unresolved. The CDR3 spans 12 residues. Germline CDR1 reads SQVTM; CDR2 reads ANQGSEA. V was trimmed by 4 bases and J by 0 bases, leaving 7 bases between them. CDR3: CSVAGNSYEQYF. The CDR3 nucleotides are TGCAGCGTTGCTGGCAACTCCTACGAGCAGTACTTC.

V gene TRBV7-6 combines with J gene TRBJ2-2; 8 bases are shared with TRBD2. Losses at the gene ends were 5 bases for V and 6 bases for J; bases not matched to a gene: 11. The CDR3 extends over 16 amino acids. In germline, CDR1 is SGHVS, CDR2 FNYEAQ. The CDR3 region has the DNA TGTGCCAGCAGCCGCCTGACGGGAGGGTCCCCCGGGGAGCTGTTTTTT. Protein sequence: CASSRLTGGSPGELFF.

The chain employs TRBV28 and TRBJ1-2; 9 nucleotides line up with TRBD1. The CDR3 covers 16 residues. With 5 bases clipped from V and 1 base from J, the junction kept 8 bases outside the gene matches. CDR1 and CDR2 (germline): MDHEN, SYDVKM. This chain's CDR3 is CASSRAGQGYNYGYTF. DNA for the CDR3: TGTGCCAGCAGTCGCGCAGGACAGGGGTATAACTATGGCTACACCTTC.

The chain links TRBV28 to TRBJ2-5; TRBD1 is a possible D gene (6 bases). V lost 7 bases and J 5 bases, leaving 23 bases between the germline ends. CDR1 is MDHEN and CDR2 is SYDVKM in the germline V gene. The CDR3 spans 16 residues. Written as DNA, the CDR3 is TGTGCCAGCACCTCGTTCCCCCAGGGGATCGGCGAGACCCAGTACTTC. Translating it yields CASTSFPQGIGETQYF.

The chain joins TRBV27 to TRBJ2-2; D gene uncertain. Germline V lookup: CDR1 MNHEY, CDR2 SMNVEV (reference sequence). The CDR3 contains 12 residues. V gave up 8 bases and J gave up 6 bases, with 10 bases separating them. The CDR3 nucleotides are TGTGCCAGCGGAGATACTCCCGGGGAGCTGTTTTTT. Amino acid sequence: CASGDTPGELFF.

The J gene is TRBJ1-1, the V gene TRBV28; the match to TRBD1 covers 7 bases. Germline values: CDR1 MDHEN, CDR2 SYDVKM. The V segment lost 2 bases and the J segment 3 bases; nucleotides outside the gene matches: 6. CDR3 length: 15 amino acids. The CDR3 loop reads CASSLVQGKDTEAFF. The CDR3 region has the DNA TGTGCCAGCAGTTTAGTACAGGGGAAGGACACTGAAGCTTTCTTT.

The chain couples TRBV18 to TRBJ2-7; 7 nucleotides align to TRBD1. This CDR3 region has 12 residues. The germline gives CDR1 KGHSH, CDR2 LQKENI. V was clipped by 6 bases and J by 6 bases; unmatched bases: 5. Written as DNA, the CDR3 is TGTGCCAGCTCCCCGACAGGGACCGAGCAGTACTTC. Amino acids: CASSPTGTEQYF.

The chain's CDR3 is CASSLEAGARETQYF. CDR3 DNA sequence: TGTGCCAGCAGCTTGGAGGCGGGAGCTCGGGAGACCCAGTACTTC. The rearrangement joins TRBV5-4 to TRBJ2-5, with 7 bases lining up with TRBD2. The CDR3 loop spans 15 amino acids. The trim removed 0 bases at V and 5 bases at J, leaving 7 bases unmatched. Looked up from germline, CDR1 is SGHNT and CDR2 is YYREEE (reference sequence).

The V and J genes are TRBV5-1 and TRBJ2-1, with 9 bases matching TRBD2. The germline V gene has CDR1 SGHRS and CDR2 YFSETQ. Trimming removed 3 bases from V and 1 base from J; junction bases left unmatched: 8. The CDR3 spans 17 residues. CDR3 region: CASSSGQTSGSYNEQFF. The CDR3 DNA follows: TGCGCCAGCAGCTCTGGACAGACTAGCGGATCCTACAATGAGCAGTTCTTC.

The chain carries TRBV5-1 and TRBJ1-3; D perhaps matches TRBD1 (5 bases). The germline CDR1 and CDR2 sequences are SGHRS and YFSETQ. The V end lost 5 bases, the J end lost 1 base, and 10 bases lay between the germline ends. The CDR3 has 14 residues. The CDR3 is CASRSTESGNTIYF. DNA of the CDR3: TGCGCCAGCAGGTCGACAGAGTCTGGAAACACCATATATTTT.

The chain is built from TRBV7-9 and TRBJ1-3, with D unresolved. CDR1 is SEHNR and CDR2 is FQNEAQ in the germline V gene (reference sequence). The germline V and J ends were trimmed by 3 bases and 7 bases, with 13 bases remaining between them. This CDR3 region has 14 residues. The DNA of the CDR3 is TGTGCCAGCAGCTTTCCTCCAGGTCGCAACACCATATATTTT. It is translated as CASSFPPGRNTIYF.

The V call is TRBV28, the J call TRBJ2-7; 9 bases map to TRBD1. Trimming cost V 6 bases and J 5 bases; bases outside gene matches: 8. The germline gives CDR1 MDHEN, CDR2 SYDVKM. The CDR3 sequence is 14 residues long. This CDR3 is CASSQGQGRDEQYF. Here the CDR3 DNA reads TGTGCCAGCAGCCAAGGACAGGGGCGGGACGAGCAGTACTTC. The full variable domain, rest sourced from reference TRBV28 and TRBJ2-7, is DVKVTQSSRYLVKRTGEKVFLECVQDMDHENMFWYRQDPGLGLRLIYFSYDVKMKEKGDIPEGYSVSREKKERFSLILESASTNQTSMYLCASSQGQGRDEQYFGPGTRLTVT.

V gene TRBV5-1 combines with J gene TRBJ2-2; the D gene is possibly TRBD1 (5 bases). The CDR3 is 15 residues long. Trimming left V 0 bases short and J 7 bases short, with 13 bases between. CDR1 and CDR2 (germline): SGHRS, YFSETQ. The CDR3 sequence is CASSLVAGSDGELFF. In DNA form, the CDR3 reads TGCGCCAGCAGCTTGGTCGCAGGGTCGGACGGGGAGCTGTTTTTT.

The V call is TRBV7-9, the J call TRBJ1-1, with D hard to call. CDR1 SEHNR and CDR2 FQNEAQ come from the germline V gene (reference sequence). CDR3 size: 14 residues. The V end was cut by 3 bases, the J end by 2 bases, with 10 bases between. CDR3 in amino acids: CASSLGRGNTEAFF. CDR3 bases: TGTGCCAGCAGCTTGGGCCGGGGAAACACTGAAGCTTTCTTT.